The entry that follows covers one T cell receptor (beta chain) sequence. Its cognate antigen is unknown. V was clipped by 6 bases and J by 2 bases; unmatched bases: 5. The V gene's germline CDR1 is DFQATT and CDR2 SNEGSKA (reference sequence). There are 14 residues in the CDR3. This entry belongs to a study of CD8 T cells in ankylosing spondylitis. Study-level results: Within ankylosing spondylitis blood, a TCR beta motif made up of seven to nine highly homologous variants appeared to be characteristic.

Using its own MiXCR run on the 5' RACE reads, TCRdb lists one record per CDR3 protein. The sample shows about 540,000 distinct CDR3 sequences, roughly 13% of them seen only once. The rearrangement links TRBV20-1 to TRBJ2-7, with 12 positions matching TRBD2. Material for sequencing was blood, either unsorted or a sorted T cell fraction (not recorded which). This receptor was obtained from a male donor with ankylosing spondylitis. CDR3 loop: CSAASGRVPYEQYF. CDR3 nucleotide sequence: TGCAGTGCAGCTAGCGGGAGGGTCCCCTACGAGCAGTACTTC.